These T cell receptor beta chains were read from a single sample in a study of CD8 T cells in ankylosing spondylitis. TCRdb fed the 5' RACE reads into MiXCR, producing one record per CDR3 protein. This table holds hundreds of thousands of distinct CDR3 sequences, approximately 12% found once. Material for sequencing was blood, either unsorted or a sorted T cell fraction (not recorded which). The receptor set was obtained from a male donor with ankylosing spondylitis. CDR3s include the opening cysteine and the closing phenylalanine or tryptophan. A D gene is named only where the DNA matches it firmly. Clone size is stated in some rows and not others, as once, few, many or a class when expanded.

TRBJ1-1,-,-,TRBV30,CAWSTGPNTEAFF,TGTGCCTGGTCGACAGGTCCAAACACTGAAGCTTTCTTT
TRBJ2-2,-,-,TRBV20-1,CSAHRCQKLFF,TGCAGTGCTCACCGGTGCCAAAAGCTGTTTTTT
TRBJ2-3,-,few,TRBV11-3,CASSLTGVEDTDTQYF,TGTGCCAGCAGCTTAACGGGGGTGGAGGACACAGATACGCAGTATTTT
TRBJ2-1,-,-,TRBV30,CAWSSGPQGNEQLF,TGTGCCTGGAGTTCGGGACCCCAGGGAAATGAGCAGCTCTTC
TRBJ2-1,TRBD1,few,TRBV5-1,CASSSGPPGQGSTYNEQFF,TGCGCCAGCAGCAGCGGACCTCCGGGACAGGGGAGTACCTACAATGAGCAGTTCTTC
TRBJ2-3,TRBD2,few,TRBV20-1,CSARGASGSWGNTQYF,TGCAGTGCTAGAGGGGCTAGCGGGAGTTGGGGGAATACGCAGTATTTT
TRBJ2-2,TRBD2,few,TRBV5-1,CASSSSTSGRTGELFF,TGCGCCAGCAGCTCCTCGACTAGCGGGAGGACCGGGGAGCTGTTTTTT
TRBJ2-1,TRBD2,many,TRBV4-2,CASSQYGAGRGLALSSYNEQFF,TGTGCCAGCAGCCAATATGGAGCCGGCAGGGGACTAGCGTTAAGCTCCTACAATGAGCAGTTCTTC
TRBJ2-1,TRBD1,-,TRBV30,CAWSGDRAFNEQFF,TGTGCCTGGAGTGGGGACAGGGCATTCAATGAGCAGTTCTTC
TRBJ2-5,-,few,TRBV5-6,CASRPVVQETQYF,TGTGCCAGCAGGCCAGTGGTCCAAGAGACCCAGTACTTC
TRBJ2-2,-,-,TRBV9,CASSVTGMNTGELFF,TGTGCCAGCAGCGTAACAGGGATGAACACCGGGGAGCTGTTTTTT
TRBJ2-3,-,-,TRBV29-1,CSVETWADTQYF,TGCAGCGTAGAGACGTGGGCAGATACGCAGTATTTT
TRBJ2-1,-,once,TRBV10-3,CATAIGSYNEQFF,TGTGCCACCGCGATCGGCAGCTACAATGAGCAGTTCTTC
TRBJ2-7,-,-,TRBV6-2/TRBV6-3,CASSSDLTYEQYF,TGTGCCAGCAGTTCCGACTTAACCTACGAGCAGTACTTC
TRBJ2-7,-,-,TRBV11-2,CASSLHEQYF,TGTGCCAGCAGCTTACACGAGCAGTACTTC
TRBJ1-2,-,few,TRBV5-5,CASSSQSVTRLGYTF,TGTGCCAGCAGCTCCCAGTCGGTGACACGCCTCGGCTACACCTTC
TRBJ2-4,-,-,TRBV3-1,CASSRGSGIQYF,TGTGCCAGCAGCCGAGGGAGCGGCATTCAGTACTTC
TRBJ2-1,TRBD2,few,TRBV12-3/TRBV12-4,CASSPGTSGREVQFF,TGTGCCAGCAGTCCCGGGACTAGCGGGAGGGAGGTGCAGTTCTTC
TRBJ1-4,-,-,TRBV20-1,CSAMRHGWEGDSNEKLFF,TGCAGTGCTATGAGGCACGGTTGGGAGGGGGATTCTAATGAAAAACTGTTTTTT
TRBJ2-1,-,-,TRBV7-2,CASRTGAYNEQFF,TGTGCCAGCAGAACCGGGGCTTACAATGAGCAGTTCTTC
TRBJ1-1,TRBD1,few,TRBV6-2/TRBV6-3,CASSSPGTGTAEAFF,TGTGCCAGCAGTTCCCCCGGGACAGGGACGGCTGAAGCTTTCTTT
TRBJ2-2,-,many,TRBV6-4,CASSEAGADTGELFF,TGTGCCAGCAGTGAAGCAGGGGCGGACACCGGGGAGCTGTTTTTT
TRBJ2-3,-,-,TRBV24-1,CATSSTLGAGDTQYF,TGTGCCACCAGTTCTACCTTGGGGGCAGGGGATACGCAGTATTTT
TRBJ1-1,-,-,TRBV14,CASSQDLQGAAFF,TGTGCCAGCAGCCAAGATCTACAGGGTGCAGCTTTCTTT
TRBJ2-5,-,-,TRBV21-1,CASSKGGTSGQETQYF,TGTGCCAGCAGCAAAGGTGGGACTAGCGGACAAGAGACCCAGTACTTC
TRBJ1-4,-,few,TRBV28,CASSLGRREKLFF,TGTGCCAGCAGTTTGGGCCGACGGGAAAAACTGTTTTTT
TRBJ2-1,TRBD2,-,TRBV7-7,CASSSLAGESEQFF,TGTGCCAGCAGCTCACTAGCGGGAGAAAGTGAGCAGTTCTTC
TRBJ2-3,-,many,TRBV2,CASTPELDTQYF,TGTGCCAGCACCCCGGAGTTGGATACGCAGTATTTT
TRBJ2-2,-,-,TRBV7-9,CASSPEFTGELFF,TGTGCCAGCAGCCCCGAATTCACCGGGGAGCTGTTTTTT
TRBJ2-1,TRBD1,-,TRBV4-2,CASSQTRTGGFNEQFF,TGTGCCAGCAGCCAGACCAGGACAGGGGGTTTCAATGAGCAGTTCTTC
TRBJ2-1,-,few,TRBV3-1,CASSQVVGSYNEQFF,TGTGCCAGCAGCCAAGTCGTGGGTTCCTACAATGAGCAGTTCTTC
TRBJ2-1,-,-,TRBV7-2,CASALGGNEQFF,TGTGCCAGCGCTCTCGGCGGCAATGAGCAGTTCTTC
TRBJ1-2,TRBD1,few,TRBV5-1,CASSFRGTGVPNYGYTF,TGCGCCAGCAGCTTTCGCGGGACAGGGGTTCCTAACTATGGCTACACCTTC
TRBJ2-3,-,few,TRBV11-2,CASSFTFHGSRTDTQYF,TGTGCCAGCAGCTTCACCTTTCACGGTTCGAGGACAGATACGCAGTATTTT
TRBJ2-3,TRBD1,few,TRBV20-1,CSGSRDRATDTQYF,TGCAGTGGGAGCCGGGACAGGGCTACAGATACGCAGTATTTT
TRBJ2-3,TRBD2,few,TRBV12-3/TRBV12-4,CASSLEAGGVDTQYF,TGTGCCAGCAGTTTGGAAGCGGGAGGGGTAGATACGCAGTATTTT
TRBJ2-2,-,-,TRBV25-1,CASSEFTSTGELFF,TGTGCCAGCAGTGAATTTACAAGCACCGGGGAGCTGTTTTTT
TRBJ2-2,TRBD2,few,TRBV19,CASSIEAGGYTGELFF,TGTGCCAGTAGTATAGAAGCGGGAGGGTACACCGGGGAGCTGTTTTTT
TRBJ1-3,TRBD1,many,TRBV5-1,CASSAATGGSGNTIYF,TGCGCCAGCAGCGCCGCGACAGGGGGCTCTGGAAACACCATATATTTT
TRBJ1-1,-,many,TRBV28,CASSLDSYEYTEAFF,TGTGCCAGCAGTCTCGACAGCTATGAGTACACTGAAGCTTTCTTT
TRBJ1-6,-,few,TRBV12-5,CASGLSASYNSPLHF,TGTGCTAGTGGTTTATCTGCCTCCTATAATTCACCCCTCCACTTT
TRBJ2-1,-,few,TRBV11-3,CASSGGLPYNEQFF,TGTGCCAGCAGCGGGGGACTGCCCTACAATGAGCAGTTCTTC
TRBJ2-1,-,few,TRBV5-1,CASSSLLQGLSYNEQFF,TGCGCCAGCAGCAGTTTACTACAAGGCTTATCCTACAATGAGCAGTTCTTC
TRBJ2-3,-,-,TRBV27,CASSGSSIYTQYF,TGTGCCAGTTCCGGGTCCTCCATCTATACGCAGTATTTT
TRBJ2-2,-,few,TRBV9,CASSVVRGGTGELFF,TGTGCCAGCAGCGTAGTACGGGGAGGCACCGGGGAGCTGTTTTTT
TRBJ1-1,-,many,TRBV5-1,CASSIHLNTEAFF,TGCGCCAGCAGCATTCACCTGAACACTGAAGCTTTCTTT
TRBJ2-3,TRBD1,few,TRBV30,CVSGQGADTQYF,TGTGTCTCCGGACAGGGAGCAGATACGCAGTATTTT
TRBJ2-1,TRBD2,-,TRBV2,CASSDRLADYNEQFF,TGTGCCAGCAGTGATAGACTAGCGGATTACAATGAGCAGTTCTTC